A selection of T cell receptor beta chains follows, all from one sample in a study of OX40 agonist ivuxolimab in advanced cancers. This table comes from immunoSEQ multiplex PCR, and its TCRdb copy is limited to in-frame clones, with some not included. The table has roughly 83,000 clones, roughly 80% seen once. The specimen was CD4+ or CD8+ T cells sorted from blood, collected in a trial of the OX40 agonist ivuxolimab. Every receptor here comes from an adult with an advanced solid tumor such as melanoma, head and neck, liver or kidney cancer. Each CDR3 is given with its conserved first and last residue. D genes are given only for firm matches. A row's size may be missing; if present it is once, few, many or a size class.

V,J,size,D,DNA,CDR3
TRBV27,TRBJ1-2,NA,NA,TGTGCCAGCAGTTTAAAGGGAATCCACTATGGCTACACCTTC,CASSLKGIHYGYTF
TRBV19,TRBJ2-1,NA,TRBD2,TGTGCCAGCCGAGGGTCCAGCGGGGGGGCCCGGGAGCAGTTCTTC,CASRGSSGGAREQFF
TRBV6-5,TRBJ1-6,few,NA,TGTGCCAGCAGTTTCGGGGGCGGGAATTCACCCCTCCACTTT,CASSFGGGNSPLHF
TRBV11-2,TRBJ2-3,NA,NA,TGTGCCAGCAGCTTAGCAATCAGCAGCACAGATACGCAGTATTTT,CASSLAISSTDTQYF
TRBV7-9,TRBJ1-4,NA,TRBD1,TGTGCCAGCAGCCAGCAAGGGGGCTGGGAAAAACTGTTTTTT,CASSQQGGWEKLFF
TRBV5-5,TRBJ1-3,NA,NA,TGTGCCAGCAGCTTTAATGGGTTCCCTCCTGGAAACACCATATATTTT,CASSFNGFPPGNTIYF
TRBV30,TRBJ1-6,few,NA,TGTGCCTGGAGGAGGGGTTCCCAATCACCCCTCCACTTT,CAWRRGSQSPLHF
TRBV18,TRBJ2-1,NA,TRBD2,TGTGCCAGCTCACCGAGTAGCGGGAGTATGAATGAGCAGTTCTTC,CASSPSSGSMNEQFF
TRBV29-1,TRBJ2-5,NA,TRBD1,TGCAGCGGAGGACAGGGCCAAGAGACCCAGTACTTC,CSGGQGQETQYF
TRBV11-3,TRBJ2-2,NA,NA,TGTGCCAGCAGCTTGGCAAGCGGGTTTGCCGGGGAGCTGTTTTTT,CASSLASGFAGELFF
TRBV5-6,TRBJ2-3,NA,TRBD1,TGTGCCAGCAGCTTAACGGGACAGGGTGTTGCAGATACGCAGTATTTT,CASSLTGQGVADTQYF
TRBV5-1,TRBJ1-6,NA,NA,TGCGCCAGCAGCTTTGGGAGAGATAATTCACCCCTCCACTTT,CASSFGRDNSPLHF
TRBV10-1,TRBJ1-1,NA,NA,TGCGCCAGCAGTTATTCTATGAACACTGAAGCTTTCTTT,CASSYSMNTEAFF
TRBV30,TRBJ1-1,few,NA,TGTGCCTGGAGTGTACAGATCACTGAAGCTTTCTTT,CAWSVQITEAFF
TRBV30,TRBJ1-5,NA,NA,TGTGCCTGGAGCCCCCCCTTCGATAGCAATCAGCCCCAGCATTTT,CAWSPPFDSNQPQHF
TRBV11-2,TRBJ1-1,NA,NA,TGTGCCAGCAGCTCTAGGGGGGACACTGAAGCTTTCTTT,CASSSRGDTEAFF
TRBV7-9,TRBJ2-6,NA,NA,TGTGCCAGCACCCGCTACGAGTCTGGGGCCAACGTCCTGACTTTC,CASTRYESGANVLTF
TRBV18,TRBJ1-3,NA,NA,TGTGCCAGCTCCCCAGAGGCAGGGGCTGGAAACACCATATATTTT,CASSPEAGAGNTIYF
TRBV10-1,TRBJ2-5,NA,TRBD1,TGCGCCAGCAGTGAGGGGGACAGGGTTCGGGAGACCCAGTACTTC,CASSEGDRVRETQYF
TRBV7-9,TRBJ2-3,NA,NA,TGTGTGGGGGCGGGAGAAGATACGCAGTATTTT,CVGAGEDTQYF
TRBV6-6,TRBJ1-1,NA,NA,TGTGCCAGCCGACTAGGACAAAACACTGAAGCTTTCTTT,CASRLGQNTEAFF
TRBV5-1,TRBJ2-4,NA,NA,TGCGCCAGCAGCCCCTTGGGGGCGGGCAAAAACATTCAGTACTTC,CASSPLGAGKNIQYF
TRBV5-1,TRBJ2-7,NA,NA,TGCGCCAGCAGCTTCCCGGGGGACGAGCAGTACTTC,CASSFPGDEQYF
TRBV7-2,TRBJ2-1,NA,NA,TGTGCCAGCAGCTCGGGATTAAGCTGGTCCCGATACAATGAGCAGTTCTTC,CASSSGLSWSRYNEQFF
TRBV27,TRBJ2-2,NA,NA,TGTGCCAGCAGTTTCCTGGCAGACGGAACCGGGGAGCTGTTTTTT,CASSFLADGTGELFF
TRBV6-6,TRBJ2-7,NA,NA,TGTGCCAGCAGTCCGGACAGCCGCGAGCAGTACTTC,CASSPDSREQYF
TRBV2,TRBJ1-1,NA,NA,TGTGCCAGCGGGGGGTCGAACACTGAAGCTTTCTTT,CASGGSNTEAFF
TRBV9,TRBJ1-6,NA,NA,TGTGCCAGCAGCGTAGCGCCGGACAATTCACCCCTCCACTTT,CASSVAPDNSPLHF
TRBV19,TRBJ1-2,NA,TRBD1,TGTGCCAGTAGTATTACCTGGGACAGGCCGTCCGGATCTGGCTACACCTTC,CASSITWDRPSGSGYTF
TRBV29-1,TRBJ1-2,NA,NA,TGCAGCGTTACGGCCGGGACAAAAGCTAACTATGGCTACACCTTC,CSVTAGTKANYGYTF